The clone carrying this TCR beta chain is a singleton in its sample. Its antigen remains unknown. These data are taken from a study of PD-L1 blockade in urothelial cancer. Study-wide context: From about 2014, patients received atezolizumab, given as 1,200 mg intravenously every 3 weeks. Counts from blood samples showed a median of about 150,000 T cells. Overall study findings and caveats: Durable-benefit cases showed more tumor-associated blood clone expansion at 3 weeks.

V was pared by 0 bases and J by 6 bases, with 14 bases between. The CDR3 is 15 amino acids. The V gene's germline CDR1 is SGHVS and CDR2 FNYEAQ. Specified time point: peripheral blood 6 weeks after treatment start. Generated by immunoSEQ multiplex PCR, the TCRdb table keeps only in-frame clones and is missing some. Here the sample spans more than 60,000 clones, roughly 90% being singletons. The chain is built from TRBV7-6 and TRBJ1-1; unclear D gene. The sequencing used PBMCs, collected around atezolizumab (anti-PD-L1) treatment. This TCR was recovered from a man between 60 and 70 years old with urothelial cancer. CDR3 sequence (DNA): TGTGCCAGCAGCTTAGCTGGCAGACTGAAGCCTGAAGCTTTCTTT. Protein: CASSLAGRLKPEAFF.